A selection of T cell receptor beta chains follows, all from one sample in a study of PD-L1 blockade in urothelial cancer. The data were produced by immunoSEQ multiplex PCR, yet TCRdb's version contains in-frame clones alone and is incomplete. The sample records 80,000 to 130,000 clones, approximately 91% being singletons. This specimen was PBMCs, taken around atezolizumab (anti-PD-L1) treatment. Source of these receptors: a woman of 80 years or more with urothelial cancer. Both conserved end residues are part of each CDR3. D genes are given only for firm matches. Not every row has a clone size; where given, it reads once, few, many or a size class.

d_call j_call clone_size v_call cdr3_nt cdr3_aa
NA TRBJ1-2 NA TRBV7-9 TGTGCCAGCAGCGGGGGCAGTTTAGGTGGCTACACCTTC CASSGGSLGGYTF
NA TRBJ1-2 few TRBV29-1 TGCAGCGTGACGTTGGGACTGCCTAACTATGGCTACACCTTC CSVTLGLPNYGYTF
TRBD2 TRBJ2-5 NA TRBV19 TGTGCCAGTAGTATGGTAGCGGGTGCTCAAGAGACCCAGTACTTC CASSMVAGAQETQYF
TRBD1 TRBJ1-1 NA TRBV5-1 TGCGCCAGCAGCTTGGATTTAGGGACAGGGAACACTGAAGCTTTCTTT CASSLDLGTGNTEAFF
NA TRBJ1-3 NA TRBV10-3 TGTGCCATCAGTGGGGGCCTCGTCTCTGGAAACACCATATATTTT CAISGGLVSGNTIYF
TRBD2 TRBJ2-7 once TRBV18 TGTGCCAGCTCAGCTAGCGGGAGGGCCCCCTACGAGCAGTACTTC CASSASGRAPYEQYF
NA TRBJ1-5 NA TRBV4-2 TGTGCCAGCAGCTTGGAGGGGAAGGCGAGCAATCAGCCCCAGCATTTT CASSLEGKASNQPQHF
NA TRBJ1-4 once TRBV30 TGTGCCTGGGTCGACAGAAATAATGAAAAACTGTTTTTT CAWVDRNNEKLFF
TRBD2 TRBJ2-1 NA TRBV7-3 TGTGCCAGCAGCTTCTTAGCGGGAGGAACCTCCAATGAGCAGTTCTTC CASSFLAGGTSNEQFF
TRBD1 TRBJ1-1 few TRBV2 TGTGCCAGCACCCCGGTACAGGGGGTCACTGAAGCTTTCTTT CASTPVQGVTEAFF
NA TRBJ2-1 NA TRBV7-9 TGTGCCAGCAGCCCCCTCGGACTAAGCTCCTACAATGAGCAGTTCTTC CASSPLGLSSYNEQFF
NA TRBJ1-1 NA TRBV27 TGTGCCAGCAGTTTAAGAGAGGACACTGAAGCTTTCTTT CASSLREDTEAFF
TRBD1 TRBJ2-7 NA TRBV2 TGTGCCAGCAGACAGGGGCAGGGGAAGAACGAGCAGTACTTC CASRQGQGKNEQYF
NA TRBJ1-3 NA TRBV9 TGTGCCAGCAGCGTAGGCGACTCTGGAAACACCATATATTTT CASSVGDSGNTIYF
TRBD2 TRBJ2-5 few TRBV18 TGTGCCAGCTCACCAGCGGGAGAAGAGACCCAGTACTTC CASSPAGEETQYF
NA TRBJ1-2 NA TRBV28 TGTGCCAGCAGTCGTCTAGTGGAAGCTTTCGGCTACACCTTC CASSRLVEAFGYTF
NA TRBJ1-5 NA TRBV5-5 TGTGCCAGCAGCTGGCAGGGTAGCAATCAGCCCCAGCATTTT CASSWQGSNQPQHF
TRBD2 TRBJ2-1 NA TRBV7-9 TGTGCCAGCAGCTCGACTAGCGGAGCCTACAATGAGCAGTTCTTC CASSSTSGAYNEQFF
TRBD1 TRBJ2-1 once TRBV7-9 TGTGCCAGCAGTCGCACAACCGGGACAGGGGGCTACAATGAGCAGTTCTTC CASSRTTGTGGYNEQFF
TRBD1 TRBJ2-1 NA TRBV28 TGTGCCAGTACAGGGGTCCGCAATGAGCAGTTCTTC CASTGVRNEQFF
NA TRBJ1-1 once TRBV9 TGTGCCAGCAGCCCGCTCGGAGGGGTCGCTGAAGCTTTCTTT CASSPLGGVAEAFF
NA TRBJ2-3 NA TRBV19 TGTGCCAGTAGGCCATACACAGGAAAGGGGGCAGATACGCAGTATTTT CASRPYTGKGADTQYF